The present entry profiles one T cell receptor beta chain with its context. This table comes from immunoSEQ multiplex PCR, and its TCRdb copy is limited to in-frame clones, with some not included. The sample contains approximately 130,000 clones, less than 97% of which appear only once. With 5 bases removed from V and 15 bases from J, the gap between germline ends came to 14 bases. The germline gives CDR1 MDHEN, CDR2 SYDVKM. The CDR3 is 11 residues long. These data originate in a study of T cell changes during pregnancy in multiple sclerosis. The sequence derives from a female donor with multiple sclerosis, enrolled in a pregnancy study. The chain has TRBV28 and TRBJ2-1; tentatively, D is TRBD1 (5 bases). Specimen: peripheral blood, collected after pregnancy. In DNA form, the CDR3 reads TGTGCCAGCAGTGCAGGGATGAGTAGGTTCTTC. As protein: CASSAGMSRFF.